Presented here are 20 T cell receptor beta chains from one specimen sequenced in a study of blood T cells in healthy people across ages. The second PCR ran about 6 to 11 cycles with a sample-barcoded 5' primer and J-beta primers. One entry per CDR3 protein, called by TCRdb with MiXCR from the 5' RACE reads. Here the sample spans around 870,000 distinct CDR3 sequences, more than 25% being singletons. The sequencing input was blood. The receptors were gathered from a woman older than 75 in good health.

The sample holds a few counts of this clonotype. The V call is TRBV6-4, the J call TRBJ2-1; TRBD1 aligns across 10 bases. The length of the CDR3 is 19 residues. Germline CDR1 reads MRHNA; CDR2 reads SNTAGT. Losses at the gene ends were 6 bases for V and 0 bases for J; bases not matched to a gene: 14. The CDR3 protein is CASSSSPGQGRNSYNEQFF. The CDR3, as DNA: TGTGCCAGCAGCAGCTCACCGGGACAGGGGCGAAACTCCTACAATGAGCAGTTCTTC.

Comment on this clonotype: A read error may be the cause here, since a much bigger clone is one base away. The rearrangement joins TRBV5-1 to TRBJ2-4, with D possibly TRBD2 on 5 matching bases. The CDR3 has 14 residues. V shed 3 bases and J shed 1 base, with 8 bases lying between them. The germline CDR1 and CDR2 sequences are SGHRS and YFSETQ. This chain's CDR3 is CASSWERAKNIQYF. The CDR3 DNA is TGCGCCAGCAGCTGGGAGCGGGCCAAAAACATTCAGTACTTC.

This clonotype was detected a few times. J is TRBJ1-2 and V is TRBV6-2 or TRBV6-3; TRBD1 agrees at 7 bases. Germline V gives CDR1 MNHEY, CDR2 SVGEGT. J was trimmed by 0 bases and V by 5 bases; bases with no gene match: 9. The length of the CDR3 is 16 residues. The DNA of the CDR3 is TGTGCCAGCAGTACCCGGCGGGACAGTTCTAACTATGGCTACACCTTC. It translates to CASSTRRDSSNYGYTF.

This clonotype appeared a single time. One end of the junction varies from germline; a read error may be responsible. V gene TRBV10-3 combines with J gene TRBJ2-7; 10 nucleotides line up with TRBD1. From germline, CDR1 is ENHRY and CDR2 SYGVKD. The CDR3 loop spans 14 amino acids. CDR3: CAVRGTGVVGEQYF. CDR3 bases: TGTGCCGTCAGGGGGACAGGGGTAGTGGGGGAGCAGTACTTC.

On this clonotype itself: A read error may be the cause here, since a much bigger clone is one base away. V and J are TRBV20-1 and TRBJ2-7, with D tentatively TRBD1 (6 bases). Trimming left V 1 base short and J 7 bases short, with 14 bases between. The germline V gene encodes CDR1 DFQATT and CDR2 SNEGSKA (reference sequence). This CDR3 is 13 amino acids long. The CDR3 loop is CSARARGYNEQYF. The CDR3 coding sequence is TGCAGTGCTAGAGCCAGGGGTTACAATGAGCAGTACTTC.

This clonotype was picked up many times. The chain employs TRBV6-2 or TRBV6-3 and TRBJ1-2; D possibly corresponds to TRBD1 (6 bases). CDR1 is MNHEY and CDR2 is SVGEGT in the germline V gene. The CDR3 extends over 12 amino acids. V dropped 5 bases and J dropped 13 bases, with 17 bases sitting between them. Here the CDR3 reads CASSLQGPTGTF. The CDR3 bases are TGTGCCAGCAGTCTACAGGGACCGACAGGCACCTTC.

Turning to this clonotype: A clone one base away is much larger, so this may be a read error. The chain is built from TRBV10-3 and TRBJ2-2; D ambiguous. The CDR3 spans 16 residues. V was clipped by 6 bases and J by 4 bases, with 18 bases between them. From germline, CDR1 is ENHRY and CDR2 SYGVKD. CDR3 residues: CAISLGGNASTGELFF. The DNA of the CDR3 is TGTGCCATCAGCCTAGGTGGTAATGCGAGCACCGGGGAGCTGTTTTTT.

This clonotype was detected ten times or more. The CDR3 DNA sequence: TGCAGTGCTAGGGCGGCCTCTAGCGGGGCTAAGACCCAGTACTTC. Translation gives CSARAASSGAKTQYF. The chain recombines TRBV20-1 with TRBJ2-5; TRBD2 matches 9 bases. V lost 3 bases and J lost 6; bases outside the gene matches: 11. This CDR3 is 15 amino acids long. Germline CDR1 DFQATT, CDR2 SNEGSKA (reference sequence).

This clonotype was counted ten times or more. The rearrangement links TRBV24-1 to TRBJ2-5, with D perhaps given as TRBD1 or TRBD2 (7 bases each). CDR1 and CDR2 (germline): KGHDR, SFDVKD. Trimming left V 5 bases short and J 0 bases short, with 15 bases between. The CDR3 covers 16 residues. DNA for the CDR3: TGTGCCACCAGTGCCAGGGGGGGCCAGTACCAAGAGACCCAGTACTTC. This encodes CATSARGGQYQETQYF.

This clonotype was seen only a few times. The rearrangement joins TRBV5-4 to TRBJ2-5, with 9 bases lining up with TRBD2. Looked up from germline, CDR1 is SGHNT and CDR2 is YYREEE (reference sequence). This CDR3 spans 15 amino acids. V lost 3 bases to trimming and J lost 3 bases; unmatched junction nucleotides: 6. The CDR3 reads CASSSSGVVKETQYF. CDR3 coding DNA: TGTGCCAGCAGCTCTAGCGGGGTAGTGAAAGAGACCCAGTACTTC.

This clonotype was counted ten times or more. The rearrangement joins TRBV6-5 to TRBJ2-3; D is ambiguous. V was pared by 6 bases and J by 2 bases, with 12 bases between. Germline loops: CDR1 MNHEY, CDR2 SVGAGI. This CDR3 has 14 amino acids. The CDR3 DNA reads as TGTGCCAGCAGGGCAAGTTCTCTCACAGATACGCAGTATTTT. As protein: CASRASSLTDTQYF.

There are many counts of this clonotype. The rearrangement links TRBV19 to TRBJ2-3, with D tentatively TRBD1 (5 bases). Trimming left V 4 bases short and J 8 bases short, with 7 bases between. Germline assignment: CDR1 LNHDA and CDR2 SQIVND (reference sequence). The CDR3 runs to 11 residues. The CDR3 loop is CASSTQGTQYF. The CDR3 nucleotides are TGTGCCAGTAGTACCCAGGGTACGCAGTATTTT.

CDR3 sequence: CASSQDGRQFF. The DNA for the CDR3 is TGTGCCAGCAGCCAAGATGGCCGGCAGTTCTTC. This sequence joins TRBV3-1 and TRBJ2-1; D unresolved. Germline CDR1 and CDR2: LGHDT and YNNKEL (reference sequence). The CDR3 loop spans 11 amino acids. V gave up 0 bases and J gave up 12 bases, with 6 bases separating them.

This clonotype was seen more than once but under ten times. The chain is built from TRBV11-2 and TRBJ2-6; D is undetermined. This CDR3 region has 13 residues. Germline V lookup: CDR1 SGHAT, CDR2 FQNNGV. Deletions cut 5 bases from V and 6 bases from J, with 8 bases between. The chain's CDR3 is CASSNQAANVLTF. In DNA form, the CDR3 reads TGTGCCAGCAGCAACCAGGCGGCCAACGTCCTGACTTTC.

This clonotype was detected ten times or more. J is TRBJ2-3 and V is TRBV20-1; maybe TRBD2 (6 bases). The ends were cut back, 0 bases at V and 2 bases at J, with 15 bases in the middle. The CDR3 length is 16 residues. In germline, CDR1 is DFQATT, CDR2 SNEGSKA (reference sequence). The DNA of the CDR3 is TGCAGTGCTAGAGATCCTCTTGCGGGGCCCACAGATACGCAGTATTTT. Translating it yields CSARDPLAGPTDTQYF.

The chain employs TRBV6-6 and TRBJ1-4, with D maybe TRBD1 (6 bases). CDR3 length: 15 amino acids. The ends were cut back, 6 bases at V and 6 bases at J, with 17 bases in the middle. Germline CDR1 reads MNHNY; CDR2 reads SVGAGI (reference sequence). CDR3 coding DNA: TGTGCCAGCAGCCGACCAGAGGCAGGGGATGAAAAACTGTTTTTT. It yields the protein CASSRPEAGDEKLFF.

This sequence joins TRBV28 and TRBJ1-2, with D possibly TRBD1 on 5 matching bases. Germline lookup yields CDR1 MDHEN and CDR2 SYDVKM. The CDR3 has 12 residues. Trimming took off 5 bases at V and 10 bases at J, with 14 bases between the two ends. In nucleotides, the CDR3 is TGTGCCAGCAGTACTTCCAGGGTTCCCTACACCTTC. Its translation: CASSTSRVPYTF.

Turning to this clonotype: A single base separates this from a much larger clone, so it may be a read error. The chain couples TRBV10-3 to TRBJ2-4; TRBD1 agrees at 7 bases. The J call may be mistaken, given a closer DNA end match to TRBJ2-5. Germline assignment: CDR1 ENHRY and CDR2 SYGVKD. The CDR3 runs to 14 residues. In nucleotides, the CDR3 is TGTGCCGTCAGTGACAGGCAGGGGGAAGAGACCCAGTACTTC. Amino acids: CAVSDRQGEETQYF.

V gene TRBV7-2 combines with J gene TRBJ1-2; D perhaps matches TRBD1 (6 bases). The CDR3 spans 15 residues. Per the germline V gene, CDR1 is SGHTA and CDR2 is FQGNSA. The V end lost 3 bases, the J end lost 1 base, and 12 bases lay between the germline ends. Written as DNA, the CDR3 is TGTGCCAGCAGCTTCGACAGGAGAAGTAACTATGGCTACACCTTC. Translation: CASSFDRRSNYGYTF.

This clonotype has ten or more counts. V is TRBV6-2 or TRBV6-3 and J is TRBJ2-7; D assignment may be TRBD1 or TRBD2 (5 bases each). CDR3 length equals 15 residues. CDR1 MNHEY and CDR2 SVGEGT come from the germline V gene. Trimming shortened V by 0 bases and J by 4 bases, and 13 bases separated the two germline ends. Here the CDR3 reads CASSYSRGKGYEQYF. The CDR3 coding sequence is TGTGCCAGCAGTTACTCGAGGGGAAAGGGATACGAGCAGTACTTC.